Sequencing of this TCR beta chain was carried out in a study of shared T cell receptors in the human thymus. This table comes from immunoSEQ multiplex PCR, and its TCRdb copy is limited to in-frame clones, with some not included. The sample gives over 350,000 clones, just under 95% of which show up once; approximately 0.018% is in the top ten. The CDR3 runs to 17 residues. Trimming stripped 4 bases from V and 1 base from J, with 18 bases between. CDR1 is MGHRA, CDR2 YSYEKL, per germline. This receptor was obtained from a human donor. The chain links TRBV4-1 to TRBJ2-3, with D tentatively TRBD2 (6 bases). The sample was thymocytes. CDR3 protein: CASSPPGLPGGTDTQYF. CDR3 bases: TGCGCCAGCAGCCCTCCGGGACTCCCCGGCGGCACAGATACGCAGTATTTT.